Reported below is one T cell receptor (beta chain). No antigen is known for it. The sample belongs to a study of tumor-infiltrating lymphocytes in localized non-small cell lung cancer. Study background: Each patient gave resected tumor and non-adjacent uninvolved lung tissue. Study outcomes and limitations: Different pieces of the same tissue went to different assays, confounding technical variation with intratumor heterogeneity. Tumor T-cell fraction from TCR sequencing was not associated with recurrence-free survival (p = 0.61).

Germline V gene sequence: CDR1 SGHRS, CDR2 YFSETQ. The CDR3 is made up of 14 amino acids. V was clipped by 4 bases and J by 0 bases, with 9 bases between them. Profiled with immunoSEQ multiplex PCR; TCRdb holds only in-frame clones, not every one. The data show more than 20,000 clones, roughly 73% seen once. The source material was lung tumor tissue. This TCR was sampled from a human donor with non-small cell lung cancer. The J gene is TRBJ2-3, the V gene TRBV5-1; possibly TRBD1 for D (6 bases). CDR3 sequence: CASSLDRSTDTQYF. CDR3 nucleotides: TGCGCCAGCAGCCTGGACAGAAGCACAGATACGCAGTATTTT.